This is a list of T cell receptor beta chains from one sample in a study of blood T cell repertoires in COVID-19. Profiled with immunoSEQ multiplex PCR; TCRdb holds only in-frame clones, not every one. The top ten hold 6.5% of the sample, which has over 300,000 clones, roughly 90% seen once. Sequences were obtained from peripheral blood. Every receptor here comes from a man between 18 and 35 years old with active or convalescent COVID-19. Each CDR3 is given with its conserved first and last residue.

TRBV4-3	TRBJ2-7	CASSQRLAGGYEQYF
TRBV5-1	TRBJ1-5	CASSLTGDSNQPQHF
TRBV5-4	TRBJ2-1	CASSLRFRTGGFNSYNEQFF
TRBV9	TRBJ2-3	CASSSITDTQYF
TRBV6-6	TRBJ1-3	CASVLTLSSGNTIYF
TRBV7-9	TRBJ1-6	CASSRTLTTQSPLHF
TRBV28	TRBJ1-2	CATPQGWGTASGYTF
TRBV7-8	TRBJ2-5	CASSPLETQYF
TRBV19	TRBJ1-3	CGTRQGSVGNTIYF
TRBV7-2	TRBJ1-1	CASSSRTGGEAFF
TRBV19	TRBJ1-5	CASSISGGAFQPQHF
TRBV7-9	TRBJ1-6	CASSATGVSPLHF
TRBV19	TRBJ2-2	CASSPTSGGLFRELFF
TRBV9	TRBJ2-1	CASSAAHAGGRYNEQFF
TRBV7-9	TRBJ1-4	CASSLASSEKLFF
TRBV10-1	TRBJ2-5	CASRVAGGHETQYF
TRBV7-2	TRBJ1-2	CASSKYYESENYGYTF
TRBV11-1	TRBJ2-1	CASSLGREYFNEQFF
TRBV5-4	TRBJ1-6	CASSLELYNSPLHF
TRBV6-5	TRBJ2-7	CASSWDRGRDEQYF
TRBV24-1	TRBJ2-5	CATSDFGGGQETQYF
TRBV7-6	TRBJ2-7	CASSLNHSTRRLGEQYF
TRBV4-1	TRBJ2-1	CASSPSGHEQFF
TRBV5-6	TRBJ1-1	CASSLATGTGGAFF
TRBV6-5	TRBJ2-7	CASSSYLPRGYEQYF
TRBV29-1	TRBJ2-7	CSVEVPQGSYEQYF
TRBV19	TRBJ1-5	CASSNAGALGNQPQHF
TRBV5-8	TRBJ2-5	CASSLGDRGLIETQYF
TRBV5-5	TRBJ2-7	CASSLTGDSYEQYF
TRBV3-1/TRBV3-2	TRBJ2-7	CASSRIPSLAGDHYEQYF
TRBV28	TRBJ2-1	CASSSGGPNEQFF
TRBV6-2/TRBV6-3	TRBJ2-7	CASSYPGTGVYQTYEQYF
TRBV18	TRBJ2-7	CASSTVPGGGEQYF
TRBV7-2	TRBJ2-1	CASSLGLAGGFYNEQFF
TRBV6-5	TRBJ2-7	CASSYFRDRAYEQYF
TRBV18	TRBJ2-1	CASSPWGPLAGYNEQFF
TRBV4-3	TRBJ2-7	CASSQGTSGIRSLEQYF
TRBV10-2	TRBJ1-2	CASSDPARDRKDGYTF
TRBV24-1	TRBJ1-5	CATSDPRTGPNQPQHF
TRBV5-1	TRBJ2-1	CASSPPGTSGTNEQFF
TRBV29-1	TRBJ2-7	CSVRGTPSYEQYF
TRBV3-1/TRBV3-2	TRBJ2-3	CAIGRQGVDTQYF
TRBV7-9	TRBJ2-5	CASSLPGNQETQYF